This TCR beta chain came from a study of OX40 agonist ivuxolimab in advanced cancers. The table came from immunoSEQ multiplex PCR; TCRdb's copy has only in-frame clones and leaves some out. The sample carries approximately 76,000 clones, around nine tenths recorded once. Looked up from germline, CDR1 is LNHDA and CDR2 is SQIVND (reference sequence). The V and J ends lost 4 bases and 10 bases, in that order; junction bases with no gene match: 7. The CDR3 has 14 amino acids. This TCR derives from an adult with an advanced solid tumor such as melanoma, head and neck, liver or kidney cancer. The gene calls are TRBV19 and TRBJ2-1; 10 nucleotides align to TRBD2. The starting material was CD4+ or CD8+ T cells sorted from blood, obtained in a trial of the OX40 agonist ivuxolimab. This CDR3 reads CASSSLAGAQEQFF. The CDR3 DNA reads as TGTGCCAGTAGTAGTCTAGCGGGGGCTCAAGAGCAGTTCTTC.